One and the same sample provided the 17 T cell receptor beta chains below, sequenced in a study of cytomegalovirus exposure and HLA in healthy donors. PCR involved 60 Vbeta and 13 Jbeta primers. The method was immunoSEQ multiplex PCR; TCRdb's version includes in-frame clones alone and lacks a portion of them. The sample lists around 95,000 clones; 65% to 80% were seen once. The sample consisted of PBMCs. The receptors originated from a man aged 30-40 years in good health and CMV-seropositive.

The V call is TRBV7-2, the J call TRBJ1-6; 8 bases align to TRBD1. This CDR3 contains 14 residues. Germline V CDR1 and CDR2: SGHTA, FQGNSA. Trimming cost V 3 bases and J 10 bases; bases outside gene matches: 5. The chain's CDR3 is CASSLQGADSPLHF. CDR3 DNA: TGTGCCAGCAGCTTGCAGGGGGCGGACTCACCCCTCCACTTT.

This sequence joins TRBV9 and TRBJ1-2; D unclear. V was pared by 0 bases and J by 4 bases, with 13 bases between. Germline-derived CDR1 and CDR2 are SGDLS and YYNGEE. CDR3 length: 15 amino acids. The CDR3 sequence: CASSVAGQNFYGYTF. Here the CDR3 DNA reads TGTGCCAGCAGCGTAGCTGGGCAGAACTTCTATGGCTACACCTTC.

This chain joins TRBV20-1 and TRBJ1-5, with D perhaps matching TRBD1 (5 bases). V was clipped by 7 bases and J by 6 bases, with 10 bases between them. Per germline, CDR1 DFQATT and CDR2 SNEGSKA (reference sequence). The CDR3 is 11 residues long. CDR3 coding DNA: TGCAGTGGGCAGGGTGGTCAGCCCCAGCATTTT. Amino acids: CSGQGGQPQHF.

The chain couples TRBV4-2 to TRBJ2-3, with 7 bases fitting TRBD1. Germline-derived CDR1 and CDR2 are LGHNA and YNFKEQ. Unmatched junction bases numbered 5, after V lost 5 bases and J lost 0 bases. This CDR3 is built from 15 residues. CDR3 nucleotides: TGTGCCAGCAGCTCCGGGACAGCTAGCACAGATACGCAGTATTTT. Translating it yields CASSSGTASTDTQYF.

The chain has TRBV5-1 and TRBJ1-5; D call uncertain. V was shortened by 2 bases and J by 5 bases, with 8 bases between the two germline ends. This CDR3 is built from 13 residues. Germline lookup yields CDR1 SGHRS and CDR2 YFSETQ. The CDR3 nucleotides are TGCGCCAGCAGCTTCGGCGGAGATCAGCCCCAGCATTTT. As protein: CASSFGGDQPQHF.

This clone turned up a few times. The chain recombines TRBV9 with TRBJ2-4; the match to TRBD1 covers 7 bases. This CDR3 region has 11 residues. Trimming at V came to 3 bases and at J to 9 bases, leaving 0 bases not matched to a gene. Germline values: CDR1 SGDLS, CDR2 YYNGEE. CDR3 bases: TGTGCCAGCAGCGAGGGGGCCATTCAGTACTTC. Translation: CASSEGAIQYF.

The chain couples TRBV28 to TRBJ2-2; maybe TRBD1 (6 bases). The germline V gene has CDR1 MDHEN and CDR2 SYDVKM. The germline V and J ends were trimmed by 5 bases and 2 bases, with 15 bases remaining between them. The CDR3 has 16 residues. The CDR3 is CASSGAGTSNTGELFF. In DNA, the CDR3 is TGTGCCAGCAGTGGAGCCGGGACATCTAACACCGGGGAGCTGTTTTTT.

About this clone itself: The junction shows a germline mismatch at one end, possibly a read error. The chain has TRBV5-1 and TRBJ2-7; 7 bases are shared with TRBD1. CDR3 length equals 13 residues. Looked up from germline, CDR1 is SGHRS and CDR2 is YFSETQ. CDR3 sequence (DNA): TGCGCCAGCAGCTTGGCCGTGGACGACAGGGTCGACTTC. This codes for CASSLAVDDRVDF.

The rearrangement joins TRBV18 to TRBJ2-5, with 8 bases lining up with TRBD1. Germline CDR1 reads KGHSH; CDR2 reads LQKENI. The CDR3 has 13 residues. Trimming removed 6 bases from V and 4 bases from J; junction bases left unmatched: 4. CDR3 protein: CASSTGQGETQYF. In nucleotides, the CDR3 is TGTGCCAGCTCCACTGGACAGGGAGAGACCCAGTACTTC. Combining the CDR3 with reference TRBV18 and TRBJ2-5 gives the whole variable domain NAGVMQNPRHLVRRRGQEARLRCSPMKGHSHVYWYRQLPEEGLKFMVYLQKENIIDESGMPKERFSAEFPKEGPSILRIQQVVRGDSAAYFCASSTGQGETQYFGPGTRLLVL.

The V and J genes are TRBV30 and TRBJ2-7; the D gene is possibly TRBD1 (6 bases). CDR3 length: 12 residues. Germline V gives CDR1 GTSNPN, CDR2 SVGIG (reference sequence). V lost 3 bases and J 10 bases, leaving 16 bases between the germline ends. DNA of the CDR3: TGTGCCTGGAGCGGACCGTCGACAGGCCAGTACTTC. Translation: CAWSGPSTGQYF.

This chain links TRBV9 with TRBJ2-2, with 11 bases that match TRBD2. Trimming cost V 3 bases and J 5 bases; bases outside gene matches: 12. The V gene's germline CDR1 is SGDLS and CDR2 YYNGEE. The CDR3 is made up of 18 amino acids. The DNA of the CDR3 is TGTGCCAGCAGCGCAGAACTAGCGGGGGCCCCGGGAACCGGGGAGCTGTTTTTT. It is translated as CASSAELAGAPGTGELFF.

This chain joins TRBV6-5 and TRBJ2-2; 7 bases agree with TRBD1. Looked up from germline, CDR1 is MNHEY and CDR2 is SVGAGI. V was pared by 5 bases and J by 10 bases, with 7 bases of the junction left unmatched. This CDR3 region has 13 residues. CDR3 amino acids: CASSLTGVEELFF. The CDR3 nucleotides read TGTGCCAGCAGTCTAACAGGGGTGGAGGAGCTGTTTTTT.

This clone was picked up a small number of times. This chain links TRBV19 with TRBJ2-7; no clear D gene. CDR3 length equals 14 residues. V lost 3 bases and J lost 0, with 9 bases in between. From germline, CDR1 is LNHDA and CDR2 SQIVND (reference sequence). CDR3 bases: TGTGCCAGTAGTATGTGGCAGGACTCCTACGAGCAGTACTTC. It translates to CASSMWQDSYEQYF.

The chain employs TRBV5-4 and TRBJ2-2; tentative D call: TRBD2 (6 bases). The CDR3 loop spans 15 amino acids. V was shortened by 4 bases and J by 7 bases, with 17 bases between the two germline ends. CDR1 and CDR2 from the germline V gene are SGHNT and YYREEE (reference sequence). The CDR3 DNA follows: TGTGCCAGCAGCCCCGCGGGGCCTGCCGGCGGGGAGCTGTTTTTT. This gives the protein CASSPAGPAGGELFF.

The J gene is TRBJ2-5, the V gene TRBV7-6; D is possibly TRBD1 (5 bases). Trimming removed 1 base at V and 5 bases at J, with 11 bases between. Germline V gene sequence: CDR1 SGHVS, CDR2 FNYEAQ. The CDR3 loop spans 14 amino acids. CDR3 bases: TGTGCCAGCAGCTTAGTTTGGGGCAGGGAGACCCAGTACTTC. Translated, it gives CASSLVWGRETQYF. Drawing the rest from reference TRBV7-6 and TRBJ2-5, the complete variable domain is GAGVSQSPRYKVTKRGQDVALRCDPISGHVSLYWYRQALGQGPEFLTYFNYEAQQDKSGLPNDRFSAERPEGSISTLTIQRTEQRDSAMYRCASSLVWGRETQYFGPGTRLLVL.

This clone is judged medium-sized. This chain joins TRBV6-4 and TRBJ2-1; 13 bases line up with TRBD2. The length of the CDR3 is 15 residues. Germline V CDR1 and CDR2: MRHNA, SNTAGT. The J segment lost 9 bases and the V segment lost 4 bases, leaving 6 bases of the junction unmatched. The CDR3 loop is CASSVETSGGFEQFF. The CDR3 region has the DNA TGTGCCAGCAGTGTAGAGACTAGCGGGGGGTTTGAGCAGTTCTTC.

This chain joins TRBV19 and TRBJ2-5; D remains ambiguous. The germline V gene encodes CDR1 LNHDA and CDR2 SQIVND (reference sequence). This CDR3 is 15 amino acids long. The V end lost 2 bases, the J end lost 3 bases, and 13 bases lay between the germline ends. The CDR3 DNA reads TGTGCCAGTAGTATAATACTTGACAAAAAAGAGACCCAGTACTTC. Its protein is CASSIILDKKETQYF.